The present TCR beta chain was sequenced within a study of radiation and T cells in renal cell carcinoma. Notes on the study in general: Pretreatment tumor biopsies were lacking, so baseline clonotypes are unknown. In blood, top tumor clones expanded by 2 weeks, shrinking by 4.

Worth noting for this clone: The antigen is undetermined.

V was cut by 4 bases and J by 0 bases, with 12 bases left in between. Germline CDR1 reads GTSNPN; CDR2 reads SVGIG (reference sequence). The CDR3 contains 15 residues. Clones were sequenced by immunoSEQ multiplex PCR, and TCRdb holds only the in-frame ones, with some missing. The data contain approximately 120,000 clones, around 84% of them singletons. Stated time point: baseline pretreatment blood. Treatment given: 15 Gy SBRT to primary tumor, nephrectomy 4 weeks later. Radiation-treated patients gave blood at baseline, week 2 and week 4. Clear cell pathology was present in this patient's renal cell carcinoma.

The origin of this receptor is a woman between 55 and 75 years old with renal cell carcinoma. V is TRBV30 and J is TRBJ2-2, with D perhaps being TRBD1 or TRBD2 (5 bases each). Material: blood, obtained from a patient whose treatment included radiotherapy and nephrectomy. In DNA form, the CDR3 reads TGTGCCTGGATGGGGACGTACTCGAACACCGGGGAGCTGTTTTTT. As protein: CAWMGTYSNTGELFF.